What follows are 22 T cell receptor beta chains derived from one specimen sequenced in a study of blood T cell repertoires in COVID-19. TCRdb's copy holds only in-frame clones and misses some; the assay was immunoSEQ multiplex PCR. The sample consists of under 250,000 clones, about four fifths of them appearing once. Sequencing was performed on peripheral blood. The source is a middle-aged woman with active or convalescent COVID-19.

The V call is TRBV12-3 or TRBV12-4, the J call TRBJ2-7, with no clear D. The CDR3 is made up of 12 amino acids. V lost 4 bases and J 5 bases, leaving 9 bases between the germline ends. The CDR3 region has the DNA TGTGCCAGCAGTTCCGAGATAGACGAGCAGTACTTC. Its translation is CASSSEIDEQYF.

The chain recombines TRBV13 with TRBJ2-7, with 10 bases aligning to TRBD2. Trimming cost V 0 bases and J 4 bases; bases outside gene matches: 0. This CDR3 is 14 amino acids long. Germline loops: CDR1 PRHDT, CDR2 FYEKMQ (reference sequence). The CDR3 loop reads CASSLGTSGYEQYF. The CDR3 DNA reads TGTGCCAGCAGCTTAGGGACTAGCGGGTACGAGCAGTACTTC.

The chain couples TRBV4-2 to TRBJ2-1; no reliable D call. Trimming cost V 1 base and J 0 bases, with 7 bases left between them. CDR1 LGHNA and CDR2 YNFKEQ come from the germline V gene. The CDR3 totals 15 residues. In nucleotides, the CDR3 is TGTGCCAGCAGCCAAGGTAGCAGCTCCTACAATGAGCAGTTCTTC. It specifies CASSQGSSSYNEQFF.

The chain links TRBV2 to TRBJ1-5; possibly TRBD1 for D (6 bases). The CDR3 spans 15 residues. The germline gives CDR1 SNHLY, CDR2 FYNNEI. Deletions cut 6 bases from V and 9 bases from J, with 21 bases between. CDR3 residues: CASSPSLPGEVPQHF. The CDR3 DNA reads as TGTGCCAGCAGCCCTTCCCTCCCAGGGGAAGTGCCCCAGCATTTT.

The CDR3 nucleotides are TGTGCCAGCAGCGCAGGGGAATGGAGAAACATTCAGTACTTC. Translating gives CASSAGEWRNIQYF. V usage is TRBV9 and J usage is TRBJ2-4; weak D call: TRBD1 (6 bases). V was clipped by 3 bases and J by 6 bases, with 13 bases between them. This CDR3 is built from 14 residues. Germline V gene data show CDR1 as SGDLS and CDR2 as YYNGEE.

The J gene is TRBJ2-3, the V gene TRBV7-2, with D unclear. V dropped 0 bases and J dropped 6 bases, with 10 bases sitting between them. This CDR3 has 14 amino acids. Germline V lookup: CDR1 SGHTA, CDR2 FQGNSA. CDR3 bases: TGTGCCAGCAGCTTAGCGCGACCCAGGGATACGCAGTATTTT. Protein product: CASSLARPRDTQYF.

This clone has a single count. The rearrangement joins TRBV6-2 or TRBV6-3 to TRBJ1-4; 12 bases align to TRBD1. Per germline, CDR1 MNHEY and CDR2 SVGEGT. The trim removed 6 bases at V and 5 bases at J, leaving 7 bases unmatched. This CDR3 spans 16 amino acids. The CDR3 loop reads CASSPGTGGGNEKLFF. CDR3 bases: TGTGCCAGCAGCCCCGGGACAGGGGGCGGGAATGAAAAACTGTTTTTT.

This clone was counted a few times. The CDR3 DNA reads TGTGCCAGCAGCCAAGTGCCGGCGGGGCGAGCTAACTATGGCTACACCTTC. The encoded protein is CASSQVPAGRANYGYTF. V usage is TRBV4-2 and J usage is TRBJ1-2; a possible D gene is TRBD1 (5 bases). Trimming removed 1 base from V and 0 bases from J, with 15 bases in between. CDR3 length equals 17 residues. CDR1 LGHNA and CDR2 YNFKEQ come from the germline V gene.

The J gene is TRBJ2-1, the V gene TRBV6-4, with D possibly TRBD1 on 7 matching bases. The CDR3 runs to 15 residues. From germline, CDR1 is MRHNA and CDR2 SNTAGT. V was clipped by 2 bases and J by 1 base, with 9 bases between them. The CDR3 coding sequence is TGTGCCAGCAGTGACCAGGGGGGTTCCTACAATGAGCAGTTCTTC. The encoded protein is CASSDQGGSYNEQFF.

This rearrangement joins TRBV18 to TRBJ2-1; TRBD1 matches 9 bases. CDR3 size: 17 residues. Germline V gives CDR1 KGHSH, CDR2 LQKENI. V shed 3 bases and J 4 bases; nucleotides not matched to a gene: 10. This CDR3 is CASSPSTGGTGYNEQFF. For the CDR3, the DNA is TGTGCCAGCTCACCGTCCACAGGGGGCACAGGGTACAATGAGCAGTTCTTC. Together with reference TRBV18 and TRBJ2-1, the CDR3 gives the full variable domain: NAGVMQNPRHLVRRRGQEARLRCSPMKGHSHVYWYRQLPEEGLKFMVYLQKENIIDESGMPKERFSAEFPKEGPSILRIQQVVRGDSAAYFCASSPSTGGTGYNEQFFGPGTRLTVL.

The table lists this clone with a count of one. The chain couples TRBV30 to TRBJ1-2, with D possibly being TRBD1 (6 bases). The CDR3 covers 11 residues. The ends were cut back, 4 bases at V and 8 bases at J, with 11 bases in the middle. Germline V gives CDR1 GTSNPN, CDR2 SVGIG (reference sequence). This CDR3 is CAWKMTGGYTF. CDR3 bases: TGTGCCTGGAAAATGACAGGAGGCTACACCTTC.

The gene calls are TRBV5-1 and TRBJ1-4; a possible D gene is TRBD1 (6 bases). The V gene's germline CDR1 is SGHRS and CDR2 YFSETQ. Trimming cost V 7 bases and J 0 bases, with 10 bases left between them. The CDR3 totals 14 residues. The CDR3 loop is CASQQGATNEKLFF. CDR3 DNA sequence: TGCGCCAGCCAACAGGGCGCAACTAATGAAAAACTGTTTTTT.

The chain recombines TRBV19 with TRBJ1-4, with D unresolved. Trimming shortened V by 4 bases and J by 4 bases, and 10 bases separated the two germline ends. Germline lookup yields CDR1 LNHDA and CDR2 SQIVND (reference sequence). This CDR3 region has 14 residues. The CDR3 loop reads CASSSRDINEKLFF. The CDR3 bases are TGTGCCAGTAGTAGCCGGGATATTAATGAAAAACTGTTTTTT.

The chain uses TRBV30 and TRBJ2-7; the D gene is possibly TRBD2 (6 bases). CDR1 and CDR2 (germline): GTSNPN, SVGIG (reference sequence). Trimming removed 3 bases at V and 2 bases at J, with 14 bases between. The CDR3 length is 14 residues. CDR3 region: CAWSPMGGAYEQYF. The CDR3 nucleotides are TGTGCCTGGAGCCCTATGGGAGGAGCCTACGAGCAGTACTTC. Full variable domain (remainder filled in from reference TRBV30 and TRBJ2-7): SQTIHQWPATLVQPVGSPLSLECTVEGTSNPNLYWYRQAAGRGLQLLFYSVGIGQISSEVPQNLSASRPQDRQFILSSKKLLLSDSGFYLCAWSPMGGAYEQYFGPGTRLTVT.

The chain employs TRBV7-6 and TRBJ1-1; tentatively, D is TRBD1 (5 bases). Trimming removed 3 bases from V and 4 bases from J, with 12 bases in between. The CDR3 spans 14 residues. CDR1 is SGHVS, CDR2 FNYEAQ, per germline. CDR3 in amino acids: CASSFVGAPTEAFF. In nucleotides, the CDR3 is TGTGCCAGCAGCTTCGTAGGGGCCCCCACTGAAGCTTTCTTT. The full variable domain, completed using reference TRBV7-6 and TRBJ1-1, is GAGVSQSPRYKVTKRGQDVALRCDPISGHVSLYWYRQALGQGPEFLTYFNYEAQQDKSGLPNDRFSAERPEGSISTLTIQRTEQRDSAMYRCASSFVGAPTEAFFGQGTRLTVV.

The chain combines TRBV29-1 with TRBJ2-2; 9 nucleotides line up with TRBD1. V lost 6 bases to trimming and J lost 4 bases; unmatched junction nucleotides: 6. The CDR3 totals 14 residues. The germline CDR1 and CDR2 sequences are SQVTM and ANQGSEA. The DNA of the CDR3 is TGCAGCGTAGGACAGGGGTTGGGCACCGGGGAGCTGTTTTTT. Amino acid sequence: CSVGQGLGTGELFF.

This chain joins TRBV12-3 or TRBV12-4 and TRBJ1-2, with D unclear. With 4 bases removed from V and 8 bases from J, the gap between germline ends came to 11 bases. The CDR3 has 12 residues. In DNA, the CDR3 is TGTGCCAGCAGTTCGGTCCTAGGCGGCTACACCTTC. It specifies CASSSVLGGYTF.

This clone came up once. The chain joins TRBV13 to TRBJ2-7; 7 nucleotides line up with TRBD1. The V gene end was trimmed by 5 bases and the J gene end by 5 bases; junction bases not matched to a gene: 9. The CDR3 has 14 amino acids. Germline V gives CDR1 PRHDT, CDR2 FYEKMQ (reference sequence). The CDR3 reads CASSERQGLDEQYF. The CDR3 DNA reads TGTGCCAGCAGCGAAAGACAGGGCTTGGACGAGCAGTACTTC.

The CDR3 coding sequence is TGTGCCAGCAGTTACACCTACTTTCGCACAGATACGCAGTATTTT. This encodes CASSYTYFRTDTQYF. The V call is TRBV6-5, the J call TRBJ2-3; no firm D call. CDR1 MNHEY and CDR2 SVGAGI come from the germline V gene. CDR3 length equals 15 residues. Trimming took off 2 bases at V and 1 base at J, with 10 bases between the two ends.

As DNA, the CDR3 is TGTGCCAGTGGTCGGGGGGCAGCAACAGATACGCAGTATTTT. Translation: CASGRGAATDTQYF. The chain carries TRBV19 and TRBJ2-3; tentatively, D is TRBD2 (7 bases). The CDR3 contains 14 residues. The germline V gene encodes CDR1 LNHDA and CDR2 SQIVND (reference sequence). The ends were cut back, 8 bases at V and 3 bases at J, with 15 bases in the middle.

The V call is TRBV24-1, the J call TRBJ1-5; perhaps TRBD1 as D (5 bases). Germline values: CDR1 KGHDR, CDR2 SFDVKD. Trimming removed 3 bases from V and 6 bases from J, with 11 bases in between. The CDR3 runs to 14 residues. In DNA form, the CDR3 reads TGTGCCACCAGTGATAGAAGGGGCGGTCAGCCCCAGCATTTT. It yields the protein CATSDRRGGQPQHF.

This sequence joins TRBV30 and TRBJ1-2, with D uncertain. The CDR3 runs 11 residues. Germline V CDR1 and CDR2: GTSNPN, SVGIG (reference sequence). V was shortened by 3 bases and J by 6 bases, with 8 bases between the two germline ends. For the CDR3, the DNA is TGTGCCTGGAGCGGGTTGGATGGCTACACCTTC. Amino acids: CAWSGLDGYTF.